This T cell receptor (beta chain) is drawn from a study of blood T cell repertoires in COVID-19. Study information: COVID-19 samples collected from the United States, Italy and Spain covered acute and convalescent phases. PBMCs, B-cell-depleted T cells, or T cells were the source of the cDNA or gDNA that made up the material.

As handled by the study authors: Amplification of reference gene primers was used by the study to estimate nucleated cell counts. Generated by immunoSEQ multiplex PCR, the TCRdb table keeps only in-frame clones and is missing some. V, J and clone size were drawn from that table, and D and trimming were deduced from the DNA. The sample includes about 77,000 clones, 75% to 90% of them seen just once. CDR1 SGHAT and CDR2 FQNNGV come from the germline V gene. The V gene end was trimmed by 0 bases and the J gene end by 3 bases; junction bases not matched to a gene: 7. This CDR3 has 17 amino acids. The sample taken for sequencing was peripheral blood. The chain uses TRBV11-2 and TRBJ2-1, with 8 positions matching TRBD1. The sequence came from a woman in her seventies with acute or convalescent COVID-19. The DNA of the CDR3 is TGTGCCAGCAGCTTAGATGAGACAGGGGTGGGCTACAATGAGCAGTTCTTC. Amino acid sequence: CASSLDETGVGYNEQFF.